One and the same sample provided the 24 T cell receptor beta chains below, sequenced in a study of beta chain features in type 1 diabetes. Study-wide findings and caveats: All four CD4+ subsets of Type 1 diabetes patients contained TCRB CDR3s that were moderately but significantly shorter.

The antigens these receptors bind are not known. The whole isolated RNA underwent reverse transcription, so sequencing captured expressed TCRB transcripts. Produced via immunoSEQ multiplex PCR; TCRdb's table is partial and in-frame only. The sample carries under 350,000 clones, roughly an eighth recorded once. Sequenced material: naive CD4+ T cells from blood. The receptors here all came from a man aged 30 to 45 with type 1 diabetes.

The chain is built from TRBV27 and TRBJ2-2; 7 bases match TRBD2. The trim removed 7 bases at V and 3 bases at J, leaving 8 bases unmatched. CDR3 size: 15 residues. Germline loops: CDR1 MNHEY, CDR2 SMNVEV (reference sequence). The CDR3 sequence is CASKSSGPYTGELFF. In DNA form, the CDR3 reads TGTGCCAGCAAATCTAGCGGCCCTTACACCGGGGAGCTGTTTTTT.

V and J are TRBV30 and TRBJ1-1; maybe TRBD1 (5 bases). Germline V gene sequence: CDR1 GTSNPN, CDR2 SVGIG (reference sequence). The V and J ends lost 2 bases and 3 bases respectively, with 13 bases between them. This CDR3 has 14 amino acids. The CDR3: CAWSWGGGDTEAFF. The CDR3 DNA follows: TGTGCCTGGAGTTGGGGTGGAGGGGACACTGAAGCTTTCTTT.

The CDR3 coding sequence is TGTGCCATCAGTGACTCCGGGACAGGGAGGTACGAGCAGTACTTC. This codes for CAISDSGTGRYEQYF. This rearrangement joins TRBV10-3 to TRBJ2-7, with 9 bases that match TRBD1. Germline CDR1 reads ENHRY; CDR2 reads SYGVKD. The CDR3 runs 15 residues. The junction had 7 bases not matched to a gene; V was cut back by 3 bases and J by 4 bases.

This clone occurred a few times. The gene calls are TRBV7-9 and TRBJ2-3; D gene uncertain. The CDR3 is made up of 13 amino acids. The V and J ends lost 1 base and 5 bases respectively, with 7 bases between them. Germline CDR1 SEHNR, CDR2 FQNEAQ (reference sequence). CDR3 nucleotide sequence: TGTGCCAGCAGCTTAGAACGAGGAGATACGCAGTATTTT. Its protein product is CASSLERGDTQYF.

The rearrangement uses TRBV2 and TRBJ2-4, with TRBD2 identical over 7 bases. The germline V gene has CDR1 SNHLY and CDR2 FYNNEI. V lost 0 bases to trimming and J lost 0 bases; unmatched junction nucleotides: 5. The CDR3 extends over 17 amino acids. The CDR3 spells CASSEALPSGAKNIQYF. As DNA, the CDR3 is TGTGCCAGCAGTGAAGCGCTTCCTAGCGGAGCCAAAAACATTCAGTACTTC.

This clone occurred a few times. This chain connects TRBV10-3 to TRBJ2-1; D gene ambiguous. Germline CDR1 reads ENHRY; CDR2 reads SYGVKD. Trimming pared 5 bases from V and 8 bases from J, leaving 16 bases between. The CDR3 has 14 amino acids. The CDR3 is CAISLPLSSHEQFF. DNA of the CDR3: TGTGCCATCAGTCTTCCCCTTAGCTCCCATGAGCAGTTCTTC.

This clone was recorded a few times. The CDR3 is CASSFIDRYNEQFF. The CDR3 region has the DNA TGTGCCAGCAGTTTCATCGACAGGTACAATGAGCAGTTCTTC. J is TRBJ2-1 and V is TRBV27, with D possibly matching TRBD1 (6 bases). The length of the CDR3 is 14 residues. From germline, CDR1 is MNHEY and CDR2 SMNVEV (reference sequence). The germline V and J ends were trimmed by 3 bases and 4 bases, with 10 bases remaining between them.

This clone was seen only a few times. The rearrangement links TRBV11-2 to TRBJ2-7, with 8 bases fitting TRBD2. The germline V gene has CDR1 SGHAT and CDR2 FQNNGV. The CDR3 covers 13 residues. Germline trimming cut 8 bases from V and 6 bases from J; bases unmatched to any gene: 9. CDR3: CASGVAGGAEQYF. In DNA form, the CDR3 reads TGTGCCAGCGGAGTTGCGGGGGGCGCCGAGCAGTACTTC.

This clone was counted a few times. The chain employs TRBV7-2 and TRBJ1-1; 7 bases fit TRBD1. V lost 3 bases to trimming and J lost 4 bases; unmatched junction nucleotides: 5. The CDR3 runs to 14 residues. Germline V gene data show CDR1 as SGHTA and CDR2 as FQGNSA. The CDR3 here is CASSFRDRRTEAFF. The CDR3 DNA is TGTGCCAGCAGCTTTCGGGACAGACGCACTGAAGCTTTCTTT.

The rearrangement uses TRBV18 and TRBJ2-2, with a weak D call TRBD1 (5 bases). From germline, CDR1 is KGHSH and CDR2 LQKENI. The CDR3 extends over 16 amino acids. Trimming cost V 2 bases and J 1 base, with 11 bases left between them. This CDR3 is CASSPKAGLNTGELFF. The CDR3, as DNA: TGTGCCAGCTCACCAAAGGCAGGGCTGAACACCGGGGAGCTGTTTTTT.

The chain joins TRBV19 to TRBJ2-2, with 7 bases identical to TRBD1. This CDR3 has 15 amino acids. Germline loops: CDR1 LNHDA, CDR2 SQIVND (reference sequence). The V segment lost 5 bases and the J segment 0 bases; nucleotides outside the gene matches: 3. The CDR3 reads CASSRDRANTGELFF. Written as DNA, the CDR3 is TGTGCCAGTAGTCGGGACAGAGCGAACACCGGGGAGCTGTTTTTT.

Written as DNA, the CDR3 is TGTGCCAGCTCGCGGGGGGGTTCCTACAATGAGCAGTTCTTC. Translation gives CASSRGGSYNEQFF. This chain links TRBV18 with TRBJ2-1; 9 bases match TRBD2. This CDR3 has 14 residues. V was pared by 6 bases and J by 1 base, with 1 base of the junction left unmatched. From germline, CDR1 is KGHSH and CDR2 LQKENI.

V is TRBV6-5 and J is TRBJ1-2; D gene uncertain. The CDR3 has 13 residues. Looked up from germline, CDR1 is MNHEY and CDR2 is SVGAGI. Trimming stripped 2 bases from V and 3 bases from J, with 7 bases between. CDR3 in DNA: TGTGCCAGCAGTTACGCCAGGCACTATGGCTACACCTTC. As protein: CASSYARHYGYTF.

The CDR3 nucleotides read TGTGCCAGCAGCTTAAGGGGAGGCAATGAGCAGTTCTTC. Translating it yields CASSLRGGNEQFF. The rearrangement links TRBV7-3 to TRBJ2-1; TRBD2 might be the D (6 bases). Deletions cut 1 base from V and 6 bases from J, with 7 bases between. CDR1 SGHTA and CDR2 FQGTGA come from the germline V gene. The CDR3 spans 13 residues.

A few counts support this clone. The V call is TRBV7-9, the J call TRBJ1-4; TRBD1 matches 8 bases. The V gene's germline CDR1 is SEHNR and CDR2 FQNEAQ (reference sequence). The V segment lost 7 bases and the J segment 8 bases; nucleotides outside the gene matches: 9. The CDR3 loop spans 14 amino acids. CDR3 amino acids: CASKGTGANEKLFF. CDR3 DNA sequence: TGTGCCAGCAAGGGGACAGGAGCGAACGAAAAACTGTTTTTT.

This sequence joins TRBV6-5 and TRBJ2-1; D is unresolved. CDR3 length: 13 amino acids. V was trimmed by 5 bases and J by 5 bases, leaving 10 bases between them. Looked up from germline, CDR1 is MNHEY and CDR2 is SVGAGI. The CDR3 DNA follows: TGTGCCAGCAGTATAAGACTCCACAATGAGCAGTTCTTC. Translating it yields CASSIRLHNEQFF.

This clone was counted a few times. The chain is built from TRBV5-1 and TRBJ2-5; D is perhaps TRBD1 (6 bases). The CDR3 spans 14 residues. Per germline, CDR1 SGHRS and CDR2 YFSETQ. Trimming took off 7 bases at V and 1 base at J, with 14 bases between the two ends. The CDR3 DNA follows: TGCGCCAGCTACCTACAGGGCGGCCAAGAGACCCAGTACTTC. This codes for CASYLQGGQETQYF.

The CDR3 is CASSYIRQGTEAFF. Written as DNA, the CDR3 is TGTGCCAGCAGTTATATCCGACAGGGCACTGAAGCTTTCTTT. The rearrangement uses TRBV6-5 and TRBJ1-1; 7 nucleotides align to TRBD1. Per the germline V gene, CDR1 is MNHEY and CDR2 is SVGAGI. The CDR3 runs 14 residues. V was pared by 3 bases and J by 4 bases, with 5 bases of the junction left unmatched.

This clone appeared a few times. The V gene is TRBV29-1, the J gene TRBJ2-5; 9 bases align to TRBD1. The end of the DNA aligns better with TRBJ2-7, so the J call may be wrong. The CDR3 is 12 amino acids. The germline gives CDR1 SQVTM, CDR2 ANQGSEA. The chain's CDR3 is CSVGQGSYEQYF. DNA for the CDR3: TGCAGCGTCGGACAGGGGTCCTACGAGCAGTACTTC.

This clone was detected a few times. The CDR3, as DNA: TGTGCCAGCAGCTACCCGAGGTATGGACAGAGCTCCTACAATGAGCAGTTCTTC. This codes for CASSYPRYGQSSYNEQFF. V is TRBV14 and J is TRBJ2-1; a possible D gene is TRBD1 (6 bases). In germline, CDR1 is SGHDN, CDR2 FVKESK. The germline V and J ends were trimmed by 5 bases and 0 bases, with 20 bases remaining between them. The CDR3 contains 18 residues.

In this sample, this clone turned up a few times. The chain uses TRBV27 and TRBJ2-7, with D possibly being TRBD1 (5 bases). Looked up from germline, CDR1 is MNHEY and CDR2 is SMNVEV (reference sequence). Trimming stripped 5 bases from V and 3 bases from J, with 14 bases between. The CDR3 has 14 residues. The CDR3 sequence: CASSPGARIYEQYF. CDR3 bases: TGTGCCAGCAGTCCTGGGGCACGCATCTACGAGCAGTACTTC.

A note on this clone: Other nucleotide sequences in the sample specify the same CDR3. This sequence joins TRBV28 and TRBJ1-5; TRBD1 might be the D (6 bases). Germline CDR1 is MDHEN and CDR2 is SYDVKM. CDR3 length equals 14 residues. The V and J ends lost 3 bases and 6 bases respectively, with 12 bases between them. The CDR3 here is CASSLGQGSQPQHF. The DNA of the CDR3 is TGTGCCAGCAGTTTGGGACAAGGTAGTCAGCCCCAGCATTTT.

This clone came up a few times. J is TRBJ2-3 and V is TRBV2; D is unclear. The germline gives CDR1 SNHLY, CDR2 FYNNEI. Trimming stripped 5 bases from V and 4 bases from J, with 7 bases between. The CDR3 has 12 amino acids. The CDR3 spells CASSRVADTQYF. The CDR3 DNA reads TGTGCCAGCAGTCGAGTGGCAGATACGCAGTATTTT.

V gene TRBV4-2 combines with J gene TRBJ2-3; 7 bases agree with TRBD2. V was clipped by 4 bases and J by 2 bases; unmatched bases: 9. This CDR3 contains 16 residues. In germline, CDR1 is LGHNA, CDR2 YNFKEQ. This CDR3 reads CASSREAGPTTDTQYF. The DNA of the CDR3 is TGTGCCAGCAGCCGAGAAGCGGGACCAACCACAGATACGCAGTATTTT.